These T cell receptor beta chains were read from a single sample in a study of T cell responses to AZD1222 COVID-19 vaccine. Sequencing was performed with immunoSEQ multiplex PCR; in TCRdb, only in-frame clones are kept and a portion is missing. The sample has around 100,000 clones, 80% to 85% seen once. Sample: peripheral blood, taken on day 0 of AZD1222 vaccination. These receptors were obtained from an adult in good health. Both conserved end residues are part of each CDR3. A D gene is named only where the DNA matches it firmly. Clone size is not always given. Where it is, it says once, few, many or a class for expanded clones.

CDR3 DNA: TGTGCCAGCAGCGGCACAGGGTTCTATGGCTACACCTTC
CDR3 protein: CASSGTGFYGYTF
V gene: TRBV6-2/TRBV6-3
D gene: -
clone size: -
J gene: TRBJ1-2

CDR3 DNA: TGTGCCAGCAGCTCCCTGGGAGGGGGTAGCGCCTATAATTCACCCCTCCACTTT
CDR3 protein: CASSSLGGGSAYNSPLHF
V gene: TRBV3-1/TRBV3-2
D gene: -
clone size: -
J gene: TRBJ1-6

CDR3 DNA: TGTGCCAGCAGTTTAGTTATCCAGGTTGAAGCTTTCTTT
CDR3 protein: CASSLVIQVEAFF
V gene: TRBV12-3/TRBV12-4
D gene: -
clone size: many
J gene: TRBJ1-1

CDR3 DNA: TGCGCCAGCAGCCTGGGGCCAGGGAACTATGGCTACACCTTC
CDR3 protein: CASSLGPGNYGYTF
V gene: TRBV5-1
D gene: -
clone size: -
J gene: TRBJ1-2

CDR3 DNA: TGTGCCAGTAGTATACAGGTAGCCTCCTACAATGAGCAGTTCTTC
CDR3 protein: CASSIQVASYNEQFF
V gene: TRBV19
D gene: -
clone size: -
J gene: TRBJ2-1

CDR3 DNA: TGTGCCAGCAGCTTGGGACTAGCGGACTACAATGAGCAGTTCTTC
CDR3 protein: CASSLGLADYNEQFF
V gene: TRBV13
D gene: TRBD2
clone size: -
J gene: TRBJ2-1

CDR3 DNA: TGTGCCAGTAGGCCGGCCGGGAGCAATCAGCCCCAGCATTTT
CDR3 protein: CASRPAGSNQPQHF
V gene: TRBV19
D gene: -
clone size: -
J gene: TRBJ1-5

CDR3 DNA: TGTGCCAGCAGTGGTACCGGGACAACCTACGAGCAGTACTTC
CDR3 protein: CASSGTGTTYEQYF
V gene: TRBV28
D gene: -
clone size: -
J gene: TRBJ2-7

CDR3 DNA: TGTGCCAGCAGTTCGGGACAGGGGCACGAGCAGTACTTC
CDR3 protein: CASSSGQGHEQYF
V gene: TRBV28
D gene: TRBD1
clone size: -
J gene: TRBJ2-7

CDR3 DNA: TGTGCCAGCAGTCTGGGAGGGAACTATGGCTACACCTTC
CDR3 protein: CASSLGGNYGYTF
V gene: TRBV6-5
D gene: -
clone size: -
J gene: TRBJ1-2

CDR3 DNA: TGTGCCAGCAGCTTAGGCGCTAGCGGGTCATACCAAGAGACCCAGTACTTC
CDR3 protein: CASSLGASGSYQETQYF
V gene: TRBV11-3
D gene: TRBD2
clone size: -
J gene: TRBJ2-5

CDR3 DNA: TGTGCCAGTAGTATTGCCGGGTTTCGCAACACAGATACGCAGTATTTT
CDR3 protein: CASSIAGFRNTDTQYF
V gene: TRBV19
D gene: -
clone size: -
J gene: TRBJ2-3

CDR3 DNA: TGTGCCAGCAGCCAAGGGACAGGGGTGGCGAACACTGAAGCTTTCTTT
CDR3 protein: CASSQGTGVANTEAFF
V gene: TRBV4-2
D gene: TRBD1
clone size: -
J gene: TRBJ1-1

CDR3 DNA: TGTGCCAGCAGAGGGACGTTCAACTATGGCTACACCTTC
CDR3 protein: CASRGTFNYGYTF
V gene: TRBV2
D gene: -
clone size: -
J gene: TRBJ1-2

CDR3 DNA: TGTGCCAGCAGTGGGGACAGGGGTGGCGAGCAGTTCTTC
CDR3 protein: CASSGDRGGEQFF
V gene: TRBV6-4
D gene: TRBD1
clone size: -
J gene: TRBJ2-1

CDR3 DNA: TGTGCCAGCGGGCTAGGGACAGCGGTCGCTGAAGCTTTCTTT
CDR3 protein: CASGLGTAVAEAFF
V gene: TRBV6-5
D gene: TRBD1
clone size: -
J gene: TRBJ1-1

CDR3 DNA: TGTGCCAGCAGGGCTCCGGGACAGTTTAATGAAAAACTGTTTTTT
CDR3 protein: CASRAPGQFNEKLFF
V gene: TRBV2
D gene: TRBD1
clone size: -
J gene: TRBJ1-4

CDR3 DNA: TGTGCCAGCAGGGGACAGGGGCGAGAGCCCCAGCATTTT
CDR3 protein: CASRGQGREPQHF
V gene: TRBV2
D gene: TRBD1
clone size: -
J gene: TRBJ1-5

CDR3 DNA: TGTGCCAGCAGCTTAGGGGGGGGCGGCCGTGGCGAGCCCCAGCATTTT
CDR3 protein: CASSLGGGGRGEPQHF
V gene: TRBV11-2
D gene: -
clone size: -
J gene: TRBJ1-5

CDR3 DNA: TGTGCCAGCAGCTTTAGGGGGCGCTGGGAGACCCAGTACTTC
CDR3 protein: CASSFRGRWETQYF
V gene: TRBV5-4
D gene: TRBD1
clone size: -
J gene: TRBJ2-5

CDR3 DNA: TGCGCCAGCAGTTTTGGACAGGGCGGCACTGAAGCTTTCTTT
CDR3 protein: CASSFGQGGTEAFF
V gene: TRBV5-1
D gene: TRBD1
clone size: -
J gene: TRBJ1-1

CDR3 DNA: TGTGCCAGTTCCGCGAATGAGCAGTTCTTC
CDR3 protein: CASSANEQFF
V gene: TRBV19
D gene: -
clone size: once
J gene: TRBJ2-1

CDR3 DNA: TGTGCCAGTAGTGACCTGGGACAGGGAAATCAGCCCCAGCATTTT
CDR3 protein: CASSDLGQGNQPQHF
V gene: TRBV19
D gene: TRBD1
clone size: -
J gene: TRBJ1-5

CDR3 DNA: TGTGCCAGCAGCTTTAGAGGATGGGATAGTGAAAAACTGTTTTTT
CDR3 protein: CASSFRGWDSEKLFF
V gene: TRBV7-8
D gene: -
clone size: -
J gene: TRBJ1-4

CDR3 DNA: TGTGCCAGCAGCCAATTGTGGTCGGGGAAGAACACTGAAGCTTTCTTT
CDR3 protein: CASSQLWSGKNTEAFF
V gene: TRBV16
D gene: -
clone size: -
J gene: TRBJ1-1

CDR3 DNA: TGTGCCACCAGTGATGGACCCAACGAAAAACTGTTTTTT
CDR3 protein: CATSDGPNEKLFF
V gene: TRBV24-1
D gene: -
clone size: -
J gene: TRBJ1-4

CDR3 DNA: TGTGCCAGCCTGGACCGCACAGATACGCAGTATTTT
CDR3 protein: CASLDRTDTQYF
V gene: TRBV6-5
D gene: -
clone size: -
J gene: TRBJ2-3

CDR3 DNA: TGTGCCAGCAGCTTGGTAATGGGATCGGAGACCCAGTACTTC
CDR3 protein: CASSLVMGSETQYF
V gene: TRBV5-5
D gene: -
clone size: -
J gene: TRBJ2-5

CDR3 DNA: TGTGCCAGCAGTGAAGCCCGGGGGGGCTACACCTTC
CDR3 protein: CASSEARGGYTF
V gene: TRBV2
D gene: -
clone size: -
J gene: TRBJ1-2